What follows are 29 T cell receptor beta chains derived from one specimen sequenced in a study of shared clonotypes between healthy human individuals. Clones were sequenced by immunoSEQ multiplex PCR, and TCRdb holds only the in-frame ones, with some missing. The table shows about 2.3 million clones, with over 85% occurring only once. The sample taken for sequencing was naive CD4+ T cells from PBMCs. Sample subset: CD45RA+ positively selected. The receptors come from a man between 18 and 35 years old in good health. Some clones in this sample may be carry-over from other donors' samples.

The rearrangement joins TRBV7-6 to TRBJ2-5; 11 bases line up with TRBD2. CDR1 is SGHVS, CDR2 FNYEAQ, per germline. CDR3 length equals 15 residues. The V segment lost 5 bases and the J segment 9 bases; nucleotides outside the gene matches: 11. CDR3 amino acids: CASSRLAGFVSSQYF. The CDR3 DNA is TGTGCCAGCAGCCGACTAGCGGGATTTGTGTCGTCCCAGTACTTC.

V is TRBV6-5 and J is TRBJ2-2; D possibly uses TRBD1 or TRBD2 (5 bases each). Germline-derived CDR1 and CDR2 are MNHEY and SVGAGI. This CDR3 region has 14 residues. Trimming stripped 7 bases from V and 6 bases from J, with 15 bases between. The chain's CDR3 is CASINRRGAGELFF. In nucleotides, the CDR3 is TGTGCCAGCATCAATAGGCGAGGGGCCGGGGAGCTGTTTTTT.

In its sample, this clone was seen once. CDR3 in DNA: TGTGCCAGCAGCAAGGGGCAGGGACCCGCCTATGGCTACACCTTC. The encoded protein is CASSKGQGPAYGYTF. This chain connects TRBV9 to TRBJ1-2; a possible D gene is TRBD1 (5 bases). The germline V gene encodes CDR1 SGDLS and CDR2 YYNGEE. V was pared by 4 bases and J by 4 bases, with 17 bases between. The CDR3 loop spans 15 amino acids.

The chain joins TRBV28 to TRBJ2-7, with D perhaps being TRBD1 or TRBD2 (5 bases each). The germline gives CDR1 MDHEN, CDR2 SYDVKM. V was shortened by 4 bases and J by 6 bases, with 13 bases between the two germline ends. This CDR3 region has 13 residues. CDR3 nucleotide sequence: TGTGCCAGCAGTTCCCGAGGGGTGGCCGAGCAGTACTTC. Translating gives CASSSRGVAEQYF.

The chain has TRBV30 and TRBJ2-1, with D hard to call. The CDR3 has 12 amino acids. Germline CDR1 GTSNPN, CDR2 SVGIG (reference sequence). Trimming removed 0 bases at V and 5 bases at J, with 5 bases between. The CDR3 spells CAWSVVHNEQFF. Written as DNA, the CDR3 is TGTGCCTGGAGTGTGGTCCACAATGAGCAGTTCTTC.

In regard to this clone: In the same sample, other DNA sequences code for this CDR3. DNA of the CDR3: TGTGCCAGCAGCTTACGCAGGGGCACTGAAGCTTTCTTT. It codes for CASSLRRGTEAFF. V is TRBV11-2 and J is TRBJ1-1; weak D call: TRBD1 (6 bases). Trimming left V 2 bases short and J 4 bases short, with 8 bases between. Germline assignment: CDR1 SGHAT and CDR2 FQNNGV. CDR3 length: 13 residues.

This rearrangement joins TRBV7-9 to TRBJ1-3; maybe TRBD1 (5 bases). V dropped 2 bases and J dropped 6 bases, with 8 bases sitting between them. This CDR3 is built from 13 residues. Germline V gives CDR1 SEHNR, CDR2 FQNEAQ (reference sequence). The CDR3 region has the DNA TGTGCCAGCAGCTTAACGGGACCAAACACCATATATTTT. This encodes CASSLTGPNTIYF.

This chain links TRBV7-9 with TRBJ2-5; possibly TRBD2 for D (6 bases). The CDR3 consists of 12 residues. Trimming left V 10 bases short and J 5 bases short, with 14 bases between. From germline, CDR1 is SEHNR and CDR2 FQNEAQ (reference sequence). The CDR3 DNA is TGTGCCACCCTAGGCGGGATGGAGACCCAGTACTTC. Amino acid sequence: CATLGGMETQYF. The full variable domain, its missing parts supplied by reference TRBV7-9 and TRBJ2-5, is DTGVSQNPRHKITKRGQNVTFRCDPISEHNRLYWYRQTLGQGPEFLTYFQNEAQLEKSRLLSDRFSAERPKGSFSTLEIQRTEQGDSAMYLCATLGGMETQYFGPGTRLLVL.

V usage is TRBV5-1 and J usage is TRBJ2-1, with a tentative D call TRBD1 (6 bases). V was pared by 1 base and J by 8 bases, with 13 bases between. CDR3 length equals 14 residues. Germline V CDR1 and CDR2: SGHRS, YFSETQ. The CDR3 reads CASSLFLGADEQFF. The CDR3 coding sequence is TGCGCCAGCAGCTTGTTTCTGGGGGCGGATGAGCAGTTCTTC.

This chain uses TRBV27 with TRBJ2-5, with 13 bases fitting TRBD2. The trim removed 5 bases at V and 1 base at J, leaving 4 bases unmatched. This CDR3 region has 16 residues. CDR1 and CDR2 (germline): MNHEY, SMNVEV (reference sequence). The CDR3 here is CASSRLAGGLQETQYF. The CDR3 DNA sequence: TGTGCCAGCAGTCGACTAGCGGGAGGCCTCCAAGAGACCCAGTACTTC.

V gene TRBV5-1 combines with J gene TRBJ2-4; 12 nucleotides agree with TRBD2. Germline assignment: CDR1 SGHRS and CDR2 YFSETQ. The CDR3 sequence is 15 residues long. After removal of 1 base from V and 9 bases from J, the junction contained 5 bases not matched to a gene. DNA for the CDR3: TGCGCCAGCAGCTTGCTAGCGGGAGGGGGAGGCATTCAGTACTTC. Translating it yields CASSLLAGGGGIQYF.

V and J are TRBV7-2 and TRBJ2-5; no clear D gene. This CDR3 has 13 residues. The germline CDR1 and CDR2 sequences are SGHTA and FQGNSA. Trimming took off 2 bases at V and 2 bases at J, with 6 bases between the two ends. The chain's CDR3 is CASSLNLQETQYF. In nucleotides, the CDR3 is TGTGCCAGCAGCTTAAACTTACAAGAGACCCAGTACTTC.

Worth noting for this clone: The junction differs from germline at one of its ends, possibly a read error. The gene calls are TRBV10-3 and TRBJ1-3; D ambiguous. The CDR3 loop spans 14 amino acids. Germline loops: CDR1 ENHRY, CDR2 SYGVKD. CDR3 in amino acids: CATSSTEKENTIYF. In DNA form, the CDR3 reads TGTGCCACCAGTAGCACTGAAAAGGAAAACACCATATATTTT.

The genes are TRBV5-4 and TRBJ1-1, with no clear D. Per the germline V gene, CDR1 is SGHNT and CDR2 is YYREEE (reference sequence). Trimming removed 2 bases from V and 0 bases from J, with 11 bases in between. CDR3 length: 15 residues. This CDR3 is CASSLAGSLNTEAFF. The CDR3, as DNA: TGTGCCAGCAGCTTAGCAGGCTCCTTGAACACTGAAGCTTTCTTT.

The chain employs TRBV30 and TRBJ2-3; D may be TRBD2 (6 bases). Germline CDR1 is GTSNPN and CDR2 is SVGIG (reference sequence). The V gene lost 0 bases and the J gene lost 2 bases, with 12 bases spanning the gap. The CDR3 length is 15 residues. The CDR3 region is CAWSVEGGTTDTQYF. DNA of the CDR3: TGTGCCTGGAGTGTAGAAGGAGGGACCACAGATACGCAGTATTTT.

The chain combines TRBV5-1 with TRBJ2-7, with no clear D. Deletions cut 6 bases from V and 0 bases from J, with 10 bases between. Germline CDR1 is SGHRS and CDR2 is YFSETQ. This CDR3 is built from 13 residues. CDR3 nucleotides: TGCGCCAGCATGGCAAGAGGCTCCTACGAGCAGTACTTC. Its translation is CASMARGSYEQYF.

The rearrangement uses TRBV4-2 and TRBJ2-6; possible D gene TRBD2, 5 bases. The CDR3 sequence is 15 residues long. V was pared by 4 bases and J by 1 base, with 8 bases between. CDR1 is LGHNA and CDR2 is YNFKEQ in the germline V gene. CDR3 amino acids: CASSLSDSGANVLTF. CDR3 DNA sequence: TGTGCCAGCAGCCTTAGCGATTCTGGGGCCAACGTCCTGACTTTC.

V gene TRBV5-1 combines with J gene TRBJ2-7, with 9 bases that match TRBD2. Trimming took 4 bases from V and 6 from J; bases not matched to a gene: 5. The CDR3 runs to 13 residues. CDR1 is SGHRS and CDR2 is YFSETQ in the germline V gene. Written as DNA, the CDR3 is TGCGCCAGCAGCCCATTAGCGGGAGTCGAGCAGTACTTC. It specifies CASSPLAGVEQYF.

The chain links TRBV7-9 to TRBJ1-2; D is unresolved. The CDR3 has 14 amino acids. The germline CDR1 and CDR2 sequences are SEHNR and FQNEAQ (reference sequence). Deletions cut 7 bases from V and 4 bases from J, with 16 bases between. This CDR3 is CASTPVSDFYGYTF. In DNA, the CDR3 is TGTGCCAGCACCCCGGTCAGTGATTTCTATGGCTACACCTTC.

The J gene is TRBJ1-2, the V gene TRBV7-3; the D is unclear. Germline V gene data show CDR1 as SGHTA and CDR2 as FQGTGA. V lost 5 bases and J lost 4, with 17 bases in between. The CDR3 totals 15 residues. The chain's CDR3 is CASSPSRTLSYGYTF. Here the CDR3 DNA reads TGTGCCAGCAGCCCAAGTCGGACCTTGTCCTATGGCTACACCTTC.

This clone appeared a single time. The genes are TRBV28 and TRBJ2-7, with D maybe TRBD2 (6 bases). CDR1 is MDHEN and CDR2 is SYDVKM in the germline V gene. V lost 5 bases to trimming and J lost 3 bases, with 20 bases between them. This CDR3 has 16 amino acids. CDR3 in DNA: TGTGCCAGCAGTACCTCAACTAGCCATCAACTCTACGAGCAGTACTTC. It yields the protein CASSTSTSHQLYEQYF.

This clone came up a few times. At the DNA level, this CDR3 is encoded by other sequences in the same sample as well. The V and J genes are TRBV29-1 and TRBJ1-1; 7 nucleotides agree with TRBD1. The CDR3 runs 13 residues. Germline V gene sequence: CDR1 SQVTM, CDR2 ANQGSEA. J lost 2 bases, V lost 6 bases, and 6 bases had no gene match. CDR3 nucleotides: TGCAGCGTCGTTCGACAGGGAAACACTGAAGCTTTCTTT. Encoded protein: CSVVRQGNTEAFF.

This sequence joins TRBV10-3 and TRBJ2-7; 10 bases are shared with TRBD2. This CDR3 has 15 residues. The trim removed 5 bases at V and 9 bases at J, leaving 13 bases unmatched. The V gene's germline CDR1 is ENHRY and CDR2 SYGVKD. CDR3 coding DNA: TGTGCCATCAGTCCTAGCGGGAGAGAGGACTCGGGGCAGTACTTC. Residues: CAISPSGREDSGQYF.

A word on this clone: Other DNA sequences from this sample encode an identical CDR3 as well. This chain links TRBV28 with TRBJ2-7; D remains ambiguous. Germline CDR1 is MDHEN and CDR2 is SYDVKM. The germline V and J ends were trimmed by 4 bases and 4 bases, with 8 bases remaining between them. This CDR3 is built from 12 residues. The CDR3 nucleotides are TGTGCCAGCAGTTCGGGCTCATACGAGCAGTACTTC. Amino acids: CASSSGSYEQYF.

On this clone: Other DNA sequences in the same sample also yield this CDR3. CDR3 bases: TGTGCCAGCTCATCGGGGGACAAAAACATTCAGTACTTC. Its protein product is CASSSGDKNIQYF. V gene TRBV28 combines with J gene TRBJ2-4, with a possible D match to TRBD2 (6 bases). Germline V CDR1 and CDR2: MDHEN, SYDVKM. The germline V and J ends were trimmed by 8 bases and 3 bases, with 11 bases remaining between them. CDR3 size: 13 residues.

In the case of this clone: This specimen includes other DNA sequences encoding the same CDR3. The chain employs TRBV10-3 and TRBJ1-5, with D uncertain. The V and J ends lost 2 bases and 4 bases respectively, with 6 bases between them. The germline gives CDR1 ENHRY, CDR2 SYGVKD. This CDR3 region has 13 residues. The CDR3 DNA is TGTGCCATCAGTGAGACGGCTAATCAGCCCCAGCATTTT. This translates into CAISETANQPQHF.

This chain uses TRBV2 with TRBJ2-7, with no clear D. Trimming shortened V by 4 bases and J by 6 bases, and 10 bases separated the two germline ends. CDR1 SNHLY and CDR2 FYNNEI come from the germline V gene. This CDR3 contains 12 residues. The CDR3 DNA reads TGTGCCAGCAGTGTTGTGGGCCCCGAGCAGTACTTC. Translation: CASSVVGPEQYF.

The rearrangement uses TRBV29-1 and TRBJ2-2; D is uncertain. The CDR3 runs to 14 residues. Germline V lookup: CDR1 SQVTM, CDR2 ANQGSEA. V shed 3 bases and J shed 0 bases, with 8 bases lying between them. CDR3 loop: CSVERRSNTGELFF. The DNA of the CDR3 is TGCAGCGTTGAGCGCAGGTCGAACACCGGGGAGCTGTTTTTT.

The chain has TRBV14 and TRBJ2-7; weak D call: TRBD2 (6 bases). Trimming removed 4 bases from V and 7 bases from J, with 11 bases in between. The CDR3 loop spans 12 amino acids. The germline V gene encodes CDR1 SGHDN and CDR2 FVKESK. The CDR3 loop is CASSRYSGEQYF. The CDR3 region has the DNA TGTGCCAGCAGCCGTTATAGCGGAGAGCAGTACTTC.